This T cell receptor beta chain was found in a study of OX40 agonist ivuxolimab in advanced cancers. The CDR3 is made up of 16 amino acids. The germline gives CDR1 PRHDT, CDR2 FYEKMQ (reference sequence). V lost 5 bases, J lost 5 bases, and 12 bases stayed unmatched. TCRdb keeps only in-frame clones here, not all; method: immunoSEQ multiplex PCR. The table shows approximately 68,000 clones, with around 89% occurring only once. Sequences were derived from CD4+ or CD8+ T cells sorted from blood, sampled in a trial of the OX40 agonist ivuxolimab. The chain couples TRBV13 to TRBJ2-3; 8 nucleotides match TRBD1. The source of this sequence is an adult with an advanced solid tumor such as melanoma, head and neck, liver or kidney cancer. CDR3 DNA: TGTGCCAGCAGCAACCCGGACAGGGAGGTTAGAGATACGCAGTATTTT. The encoded protein is CASSNPDREVRDTQYF.